The sample holds one count of the clone carrying this TCR beta chain. There are 15 residues in the CDR3. V was shortened by 0 bases and J by 5 bases, with 11 bases between the two germline ends. The germline CDR1 and CDR2 sequences are SGHRS and YFSETQ. Data came from immunoSEQ multiplex PCR; TCRdb stores just in-frame clones and leaves some out. The table records 150,000 to 190,000 clones, roughly 94% of them present only once. This record belongs to a study of OX40 agonist ivuxolimab in advanced cancers. The material sequenced was CD4+ or CD8+ T cells sorted from blood, taken in a trial of the OX40 agonist ivuxolimab. This receptor was identified in an adult with an advanced solid tumor such as melanoma, head and neck, liver or kidney cancer. The genes are TRBV5-1 and TRBJ2-2; tentative D call: TRBD2 (6 bases). In DNA form, the CDR3 reads TGCGCCAGCAGCTTGGTAGGAGGGAGAACCGGGGAGCTGTTTTTT. As protein: CASSLVGGRTGELFF.